The rows below give T cell receptor beta chains drawn from one sample of a study of cytomegalovirus exposure and HLA in healthy donors. TCRdb keeps only in-frame clones here, not all; method: immunoSEQ multiplex PCR. The repertoire includes fewer than 150,000 clones, roughly three quarters of them detected once, and approximately 4.9% sits in the top ten. Specimen: PBMCs. Receptor source: a woman aged 45-65 years in good health and CMV-seronegative. Both conserved end residues are part of each CDR3. The order of the fields is V gene, J gene, clone size, D gene, CDR3 DNA, CDR3 protein. A D gene is named only where the DNA matches it firmly. Some rows mark clone size as missing; the rest say once, few, many or name a class of expanded clone.

v_gene: TRBV2
j_gene: TRBJ2-5
abundance: -
d_gene: TRBD1
CDR3nt: TGTGCCAGCAGTGTTGGACAGGGGCGCTGGGAGACCCAGTACTTC
CDR3aa: CASSVGQGRWETQYF

v_gene: TRBV2
j_gene: TRBJ2-1
abundance: -
d_gene: TRBD1
CDR3nt: TGTGCCAGCAGAGGACAGGGGGGATACAATGAGCAGTTCTTC
CDR3aa: CASRGQGGYNEQFF

v_gene: TRBV19
j_gene: TRBJ1-4
abundance: -
d_gene: TRBD1
CDR3nt: TGTGCCAGTAGTCGGGACAGGGACGAAAAACTGTTTTTT
CDR3aa: CASSRDRDEKLFF

v_gene: TRBV5-4
j_gene: TRBJ1-1
abundance: -
d_gene: -
CDR3nt: TGTGCCAGCAGCTTGGATAGCATGAACACTGAAGCTTTCTTT
CDR3aa: CASSLDSMNTEAFF

v_gene: TRBV19
j_gene: TRBJ2-5
abundance: -
d_gene: TRBD1
CDR3nt: TGTGCCAGTAGTGCTCCTTCCGGGACAGGGAGAGAGACCCAGTACTTC
CDR3aa: CASSAPSGTGRETQYF

v_gene: TRBV11-3
j_gene: TRBJ2-1
abundance: once
d_gene: TRBD1
CDR3nt: TGTGCCAGCAGCCGGGGACAGGAGTACAATGAGCAGTTCTTC
CDR3aa: CASSRGQEYNEQFF

v_gene: TRBV7-9
j_gene: TRBJ2-7
abundance: -
d_gene: -
CDR3nt: TGTGCCAGCAGCTTAGGACATAATTTAGGGGCGCAGGACGAGCAGTACTTC
CDR3aa: CASSLGHNLGAQDEQYF

v_gene: TRBV7-8
j_gene: TRBJ2-1
abundance: -
d_gene: TRBD1
CDR3nt: TGTGCCAGCAGCTCCCGGGACAGGGGGCTTAATGAGCAGTTCTTC
CDR3aa: CASSSRDRGLNEQFF

v_gene: TRBV10-3
j_gene: TRBJ2-1
abundance: -
d_gene: -
CDR3nt: TGTGCCTCTCGTGGGGCCTCGGGTGAGCAGTTCTTC
CDR3aa: CASRGASGEQFF

v_gene: TRBV6-4
j_gene: TRBJ2-1
abundance: -
d_gene: -
CDR3nt: TGTGCCAGCAGTCCGTGGGGCAGGGGCTATGAGCAGTTCTTC
CDR3aa: CASSPWGRGYEQFF

v_gene: TRBV5-1
j_gene: TRBJ2-3
abundance: -
d_gene: -
CDR3nt: TGCGCCAGCAGCTTACCGACGGGGGATACGCAGTATTTT
CDR3aa: CASSLPTGDTQYF

v_gene: TRBV5-4
j_gene: TRBJ2-7
abundance: -
d_gene: -
CDR3nt: TGTGCCAGCAGCACTAGTCCTCTTTTCGTCTGGGCTAACTCCTACGAGCAGTACTTC
CDR3aa: CASSTSPLFVWANSYEQYF

v_gene: TRBV5-7
j_gene: TRBJ1-1
abundance: once
d_gene: TRBD1
CDR3nt: TGTGCCAGCAGCTCGCAGCAGGGGGCTGATGAAGCTTTCTTT
CDR3aa: CASSSQQGADEAFF

v_gene: TRBV9
j_gene: TRBJ1-1
abundance: once
d_gene: TRBD1
CDR3nt: TGTGCCAGCAGCGAGACAGGGGGCACTGAAGCTTTCTTT
CDR3aa: CASSETGGTEAFF

v_gene: TRBV7-6
j_gene: TRBJ2-5
abundance: once
d_gene: TRBD1
CDR3nt: TGTGCCAGCAGCTCTTGGGGACAGCTTCAAGAGACCCAGTACTTC
CDR3aa: CASSSWGQLQETQYF

v_gene: TRBV6-5
j_gene: TRBJ2-5
abundance: -
d_gene: -
CDR3nt: TGTGCCAGCAGCTCGGGGGTGGGGCGACAAGAGACCCAGTACTTC
CDR3aa: CASSSGVGRQETQYF

v_gene: TRBV4-1
j_gene: TRBJ1-1
abundance: -
d_gene: -
CDR3nt: TGCGCCAGCACTCCCGGGGGGCTTCTTGTTTACACTGAAGCTTTCTTT
CDR3aa: CASTPGGLLVYTEAFF

v_gene: TRBV6-6
j_gene: TRBJ1-6
abundance: -
d_gene: -
CDR3nt: TGTGCCAGCAGTTACTCAGGGGTGGAAGGTTCACCCCTCCACTTT
CDR3aa: CASSYSGVEGSPLHF

v_gene: TRBV6-5
j_gene: TRBJ2-7
abundance: -
d_gene: TRBD1
CDR3nt: TGTGCCAGCAGTTACCTTGACAGGGTGGTCGAGCAGTACTTC
CDR3aa: CASSYLDRVVEQYF

v_gene: TRBV19
j_gene: TRBJ2-3
abundance: -
d_gene: -
CDR3nt: TGTGCCAGTAGTTCGTCGACTATGCGCACGCAGTATTTT
CDR3aa: CASSSSTMRTQYF

v_gene: TRBV7-8
j_gene: TRBJ1-5
abundance: -
d_gene: TRBD1
CDR3nt: TGTGCCAGCAGCTTAGCGGCGGGACAGGGGAATCAGCCCCAGCATTTT
CDR3aa: CASSLAAGQGNQPQHF

v_gene: TRBV15
j_gene: TRBJ1-2
abundance: -
d_gene: TRBD1
CDR3nt: TGTGCCACCAGCAGACTAGACAGGGCCAGAGGCTATGGCTACACCTTC
CDR3aa: CATSRLDRARGYGYTF

v_gene: TRBV28
j_gene: TRBJ2-1
abundance: once
d_gene: -
CDR3nt: TGTGCCAGCAGTTTATTTGCGGGGGAGCAGTTCTTC
CDR3aa: CASSLFAGEQFF

v_gene: TRBV11-1
j_gene: TRBJ1-6
abundance: -
d_gene: -
CDR3nt: TGTGCCAGCTCCCCGACCGGGTCTCGGTCACCCCTCCACTTT
CDR3aa: CASSPTGSRSPLHF

v_gene: TRBV19
j_gene: TRBJ1-2
abundance: -
d_gene: -
CDR3nt: TGTGCCAGTAGTACAAATTACGGGGAACTAGGCTATGGCTACACCTTC
CDR3aa: CASSTNYGELGYGYTF

v_gene: TRBV2
j_gene: TRBJ2-3
abundance: -
d_gene: -
CDR3nt: TGTGCCAGCAGCTCAGAAGATACGCAGTATTTT
CDR3aa: CASSSEDTQYF

v_gene: TRBV5-1
j_gene: TRBJ2-7
abundance: -
d_gene: -
CDR3nt: TGCGCCAGCAGCCCCGGGACAAGGAACTACGAGCAGTACTTC
CDR3aa: CASSPGTRNYEQYF

v_gene: TRBV7-2
j_gene: TRBJ2-4
abundance: -
d_gene: -
CDR3nt: TGTGCCAGCAGCCTAGACTATGGGAAAAACATTCAGTACTTC
CDR3aa: CASSLDYGKNIQYF

v_gene: TRBV2
j_gene: TRBJ2-7
abundance: -
d_gene: TRBD1
CDR3nt: TGTGCCAGCAGTCAGGGACAGGCTTCCTACGAGCAGTACTTC
CDR3aa: CASSQGQASYEQYF

v_gene: TRBV4-3
j_gene: TRBJ2-7
abundance: few
d_gene: TRBD2
CDR3nt: TGCGCCAGCAGCTACGGACTAGCGGGTCGCTACGAGCAGTACTTC
CDR3aa: CASSYGLAGRYEQYF

v_gene: TRBV2
j_gene: TRBJ2-5
abundance: -
d_gene: -
CDR3nt: TGTGCCAGCAACGGGCAGGGGGGTTACCAAGAGACCCAGTACTTC
CDR3aa: CASNGQGGYQETQYF

v_gene: TRBV5-6
j_gene: TRBJ2-5
abundance: -
d_gene: -
CDR3nt: TGTGCCAGCAGCTTCTCCGGGGAAGAGACCCAGTACTTC
CDR3aa: CASSFSGEETQYF

v_gene: TRBV29-1
j_gene: TRBJ1-1
abundance: -
d_gene: -
CDR3nt: TGCAGCGTTGTGCAGGGGCTGAACACTGAAGCTTTCTTT
CDR3aa: CSVVQGLNTEAFF

v_gene: TRBV7-9
j_gene: TRBJ2-7
abundance: -
d_gene: TRBD1
CDR3nt: TGTGCCAGCAGCTTAGGACAGGGGGCCTACGAGCAGTACTTC
CDR3aa: CASSLGQGAYEQYF

v_gene: TRBV28
j_gene: TRBJ1-2
abundance: -
d_gene: -
CDR3nt: TGTGCCAGCAGTCTATCCTCTAGTAACTATGGCTACACCTTC
CDR3aa: CASSLSSSNYGYTF

v_gene: TRBV2
j_gene: TRBJ1-1
abundance: few
d_gene: -
CDR3nt: TGTGCCAGCAGTGAAAAGGAGGTGGCCACTGAAGCTTTCTTT
CDR3aa: CASSEKEVATEAFF

v_gene: TRBV19
j_gene: TRBJ1-2
abundance: -
d_gene: TRBD1
CDR3nt: TGTGCCACTTTGACAGGGGGATATGGCTACACCTTC
CDR3aa: CATLTGGYGYTF

v_gene: TRBV15
j_gene: TRBJ1-1
abundance: -
d_gene: -
CDR3nt: TGTGCCACCAGCAGAGAGTACGGCACTGAAGCTTTCTTT
CDR3aa: CATSREYGTEAFF

v_gene: TRBV7-2
j_gene: TRBJ2-2
abundance: -
d_gene: TRBD2
CDR3nt: TGTGCCAGCAGCCCTAGCGGGGTTGGGGAGCTGTTTTTT
CDR3aa: CASSPSGVGELFF

v_gene: TRBV6-1
j_gene: TRBJ2-2
abundance: few
d_gene: TRBD1
CDR3nt: TGTGCCAGCACGGAGACAGGGTGGGGCGGGGAGCTGTTTTTT
CDR3aa: CASTETGWGGELFF

v_gene: TRBV5-6
j_gene: TRBJ1-3
abundance: -
d_gene: -
CDR3nt: TGTGCCAGCAGCCCCACACAGGGTGTATATGGAAACACCATATATTTT
CDR3aa: CASSPTQGVYGNTIYF

v_gene: TRBV4-1
j_gene: TRBJ2-7
abundance: -
d_gene: TRBD1
CDR3nt: TGCGCCAGCAGCCAGATCCCGGGACAGGGGACCTACGAGCAGTACTTC
CDR3aa: CASSQIPGQGTYEQYF

v_gene: TRBV23-1
j_gene: TRBJ2-3
abundance: few
d_gene: -
CDR3nt: TGCGCCAGCAGTCAGGAGAGCACAGATACGCAGTATTTT
CDR3aa: CASSQESTDTQYF

v_gene: TRBV18
j_gene: TRBJ1-1
abundance: -
d_gene: -
CDR3nt: TGTGCCAGCTCACCCCGGCCTGGAGGGTCAACCACTGAAGCTTTCTTT
CDR3aa: CASSPRPGGSTTEAFF

v_gene: TRBV25-1
j_gene: TRBJ2-5
abundance: -
d_gene: TRBD1
CDR3nt: TGTGCCAGCAGTGCGTGGACAGGTCTGTCGGAGACCCAGTACTTC
CDR3aa: CASSAWTGLSETQYF

v_gene: TRBV19
j_gene: TRBJ1-6
abundance: few
d_gene: -
CDR3nt: TGTGCCAGTTCCAGACGGGTCGGCTCCTATAATTCACCCCTCCACTTT
CDR3aa: CASSRRVGSYNSPLHF

v_gene: TRBV7-9
j_gene: TRBJ2-7
abundance: -
d_gene: -
CDR3nt: TGTGCCAGCAGCTTAGGAGGGTCAGGCGAGCAGTACTTC
CDR3aa: CASSLGGSGEQYF

v_gene: TRBV19
j_gene: TRBJ2-1
abundance: -
d_gene: TRBD2
CDR3nt: TGTGCCAGCACCTCGCGGGGGGGCCTGAATGAGCAGTTCTTC
CDR3aa: CASTSRGGLNEQFF

v_gene: TRBV7-9
j_gene: TRBJ2-1
abundance: -
d_gene: TRBD2
CDR3nt: TGTGCCAGCAGCCCAACTAGCGGGGGGCTTCATGAGCAGTTCTTC
CDR3aa: CASSPTSGGLHEQFF